The sequence of this T cell receptor beta chain was determined in a study of OX40 agonist ivuxolimab in advanced cancers. The ends were cut back, 10 bases at V and 8 bases at J, with 21 bases in the middle. This CDR3 is 14 amino acids long. Germline V CDR1 and CDR2: MDHEN, SYDVKM. Some clones are missing from TCRdb's copy, which holds only in-frame ones; the method was immunoSEQ multiplex PCR. This sample has roughly 100,000 clones; about 96% occur once, and the top ten carry about 2.1%. The chain is built from TRBV28 and TRBJ2-1; no clear D. The sample in question was CD4+ or CD8+ T cells sorted from blood, obtained in a trial of the OX40 agonist ivuxolimab. The sequence came from an adult with an advanced solid tumor such as melanoma, head and neck, liver or kidney cancer. CDR3 protein: CATLLRLRTDEQFF. DNA of the CDR3: TGTGCCACCCTCCTTAGACTCCGAACGGATGAGCAGTTCTTC.